A selection of T cell receptor beta chains follows, all from one sample in a study of T cell responses to AZD1222 COVID-19 vaccine. Measured with immunoSEQ multiplex PCR; TCRdb has only the in-frame clones, and not every one. The table includes about 83,000 clones, about 84% detected once. Sequenced here: peripheral blood, sampled on day 0 of AZD1222 vaccination. All receptors derive from an adult in good health. CDR3s include the opening cysteine and the closing phenylalanine or tryptophan. The D gene is left open where the match is weak. Size values are once, few and many counts, or a class for expanded clones, and some rows have none.

J: TRBJ2-1
V: TRBV18
D: NA
size: NA
CDR3: CASSLRGVGNNEQFF
DNA: TGTGCCAGCTCCCTACGCGGGGTTGGTAACAATGAGCAGTTCTTC

J: TRBJ1-3
V: TRBV7-9
D: NA
size: NA
CDR3: CASSLEGNSGNTIYF
DNA: TGTGCCAGCAGCTTAGAGGGGAACTCTGGAAACACCATATATTTT

J: TRBJ2-5
V: TRBV5-4
D: TRBD1
size: few
CDR3: CASSLDRGLRETQYF
DNA: TGTGCCAGCAGCCTTGACAGGGGGCTACGGGAGACCCAGTACTTC

J: TRBJ1-5
V: TRBV28
D: TRBD1
size: once
CDR3: CASSYRGLGNQPQHF
DNA: TGTGCCAGCAGTTACAGGGGTCTTGGCAATCAGCCCCAGCATTTT

J: TRBJ2-1
V: TRBV4-3
D: TRBD1
size: NA
CDR3: CASSQGQGYNEQFF
DNA: TGCGCCAGCAGCCAAGGACAGGGCTACAATGAGCAGTTCTTC

J: TRBJ2-1
V: TRBV7-9
D: NA
size: NA
CDR3: CASSLLSVQYNEQFF
DNA: TGTGCCAGCAGCTTATTGTCGGTACAATACAATGAGCAGTTCTTC

J: TRBJ1-2
V: TRBV29-1
D: TRBD1
size: NA
CDR3: CSGRSGGGAEGYTF
DNA: TGCAGCGGACGGTCGGGAGGGGGCGCAGAGGGCTACACCTTC

J: TRBJ2-5
V: TRBV7-2
D: TRBD2
size: NA
CDR3: CASSLGLAGQETQYF
DNA: TGTGCCAGCAGCCTCGGACTAGCGGGGCAAGAGACCCAGTACTTC

J: TRBJ1-6
V: TRBV7-9
D: NA
size: NA
CDR3: CASSGRDTYSPLHF
DNA: TGTGCCAGCAGCGGAAGGGACACCTATTCACCCCTCCACTTT

J: TRBJ2-1
V: TRBV14
D: TRBD2
size: NA
CDR3: CASSQGAWTSFENEQFF
DNA: TGTGCCAGCAGCCAAGGAGCTTGGACTAGTTTTGAGAATGAGCAGTTCTTC

J: TRBJ1-5
V: TRBV5-5
D: NA
size: NA
CDR3: CASSLGGNRNQPQHF
DNA: TGTGCCAGCAGCTTGGGAGGGAATCGCAATCAGCCCCAGCATTTT

J: TRBJ1-5
V: TRBV6-5
D: TRBD1
size: NA
CDR3: CASSYSRQGRQPQHF
DNA: TGTGCCAGCAGTTACTCGAGACAGGGCCGTCAGCCCCAGCATTTT

J: TRBJ2-1
V: TRBV7-3
D: TRBD2
size: once
CDR3: CASSSTSGSAYNEQFF
DNA: TGTGCCAGCAGCTCAACTAGCGGGAGTGCCTACAATGAGCAGTTCTTC

J: TRBJ1-1
V: TRBV18
D: TRBD1
size: NA
CDR3: CASSSYQGATTGGTEAFF
DNA: TGTGCCAGCTCCTCCTACCAGGGGGCGACAACGGGCGGCACTGAAGCTTTCTTT

J: TRBJ1-2
V: TRBV19
D: NA
size: NA
CDR3: CASSSTLSGYTF
DNA: TGTGCCAGTAGTAGCACACTTTCTGGCTACACCTTC

J: TRBJ1-4
V: TRBV28
D: NA
size: NA
CDR3: CASSSTLGGFNEKLFF
DNA: TGTGCCAGCAGCAGTACTCTGGGAGGATTTAATGAAAAACTGTTTTTT

J: TRBJ2-5
V: TRBV7-2
D: TRBD2
size: once
CDR3: CASSLVASGSARETQYF
DNA: TGTGCCAGCAGCTTAGTGGCTAGCGGGAGCGCGCGGGAGACCCAGTACTTC

J: TRBJ1-6
V: TRBV12-3/TRBV12-4
D: NA
size: once
CDR3: CASSWVRLPLHF
DNA: TGTGCCAGCAGTTGGGTCCGCCTACCCCTCCACTTT

J: TRBJ1-2
V: TRBV18
D: TRBD1
size: NA
CDR3: CASSPWTGLDGYTF
DNA: TGTGCCAGCTCACCTTGGACAGGATTAGATGGCTACACCTTC

J: TRBJ1-5
V: TRBV2
D: NA
size: NA
CDR3: CASSWQGGNQPQHF
DNA: TGTGCCAGCAGTTGGCAGGGCGGCAATCAGCCCCAGCATTTT

J: TRBJ2-7
V: TRBV27
D: NA
size: NA
CDR3: CASSPSPSSYEQYF
DNA: TGTGCCAGCAGTCCCTCCCCTAGCTCCTACGAGCAGTACTTC

J: TRBJ1-2
V: TRBV18
D: NA
size: NA
CDR3: CASSPRGEGEGYTF
DNA: TGTGCCAGCTCACCACGAGGGGAGGGAGAGGGCTACACCTTC

J: TRBJ1-4
V: TRBV9
D: NA
size: NA
CDR3: CASSGGLTGAHEKLFF
DNA: TGTGCCAGCAGCGGAGGCCTTACGGGGGCACACGAAAAACTGTTTTTT

J: TRBJ1-4
V: TRBV19
D: NA
size: NA
CDR3: CASSWRGGTTNEKLFF
DNA: TGTGCCAGTAGTTGGCGGGGTGGTACAACTAATGAAAAACTGTTTTTT

J: TRBJ2-7
V: TRBV15
D: TRBD1
size: NA
CDR3: CATSVSGQGTYEQYF
DNA: TGTGCCACCAGTGTCTCAGGACAGGGTACCTACGAGCAGTACTTC

J: TRBJ2-1
V: TRBV18
D: TRBD2
size: once
CDR3: CASSPTSSGGAGNEQFF
DNA: TGTGCCAGCTCACCAACGTCTAGCGGGGGGGCCGGGAATGAGCAGTTCTTC

J: TRBJ1-1
V: TRBV3-1/TRBV3-2
D: NA
size: NA
CDR3: CASSHSLPGVAEAFF
DNA: TGTGCCAGCAGCCATTCTCTGCCGGGGGTGGCTGAAGCTTTCTTT

J: TRBJ2-1
V: TRBV7-3
D: NA
size: NA
CDR3: CASSFGIALYNEQFF
DNA: TGTGCCAGCAGCTTTGGCATAGCCCTCTACAATGAGCAGTTCTTC

J: TRBJ1-2
V: TRBV5-1
D: NA
size: NA
CDR3: CASSLRVRDGGLNYGYTF
DNA: TGCGCCAGCAGCTTGAGGGTGAGGGATGGGGGACTCAACTATGGCTACACCTTC

J: TRBJ2-1
V: TRBV7-2
D: NA
size: NA
CDR3: CASSLVRAENNEQFF
DNA: TGTGCCAGCAGCTTAGTGCGGGCCGAAAACAATGAGCAGTTCTTC

J: TRBJ1-1
V: TRBV2
D: NA
size: NA
CDR3: CASGLSRNTEAFF
DNA: TGTGCCAGCGGACTGAGTCGGAACACTGAAGCTTTCTTT

J: TRBJ2-5
V: TRBV19
D: TRBD1
size: NA
CDR3: CASSIRSGQGFRETQYF
DNA: TGTGCCAGTAGTATCAGATCGGGACAGGGGTTCCGGGAGACCCAGTACTTC

J: TRBJ1-3
V: TRBV18
D: NA
size: NA
CDR3: CASSLSPAGNTIYF
DNA: TGTGCCAGCTCACTCTCACCAGCTGGAAACACCATATATTTT

J: TRBJ2-7
V: TRBV13
D: NA
size: NA
CDR3: CASSLGSGRPYEQYF
DNA: TGTGCCAGCAGCTTAGGCTCGGGGAGACCTTACGAGCAGTACTTC

J: TRBJ2-7
V: TRBV18
D: TRBD1
size: NA
CDR3: CASSQDRAAHEQYF
DNA: TGTGCCAGCTCACAGGACAGGGCAGCCCACGAGCAGTACTTC

J: TRBJ2-1
V: TRBV28
D: TRBD2
size: NA
CDR3: CASTAVAGGHNEQFF
DNA: TGTGCCAGCACCGCAGTAGCGGGAGGGCACAATGAGCAGTTCTTC

J: TRBJ1-6
V: TRBV13
D: NA
size: NA
CDR3: CASSEGRTYNSPLHF
DNA: TGTGCCAGCAGCGAAGGACGGACCTATAATTCACCCCTCCACTTT

J: TRBJ2-7
V: TRBV5-1
D: NA
size: NA
CDR3: CASSTGSYEQYF
DNA: TGCGCCAGCAGCACCGGTTCCTACGAGCAGTACTTC

J: TRBJ2-3
V: TRBV27
D: NA
size: NA
CDR3: CASSWLRTDTQYF
DNA: TGTGCCAGCAGTTGGCTGCGCACAGATACGCAGTATTTT

J: TRBJ2-7
V: TRBV2
D: TRBD2
size: once
CDR3: CASNPSWASGGGEYF
DNA: TGTGCCAGCAATCCCTCTTGGGCTAGCGGGGGGGGTGAGTACTTC

J: TRBJ2-4
V: TRBV9
D: TRBD1
size: NA
CDR3: CASSGTGGNPIQYF
DNA: TGTGCCAGCAGCGGGACAGGGGGCAATCCCATTCAGTACTTC

J: TRBJ2-1
V: TRBV7-9
D: NA
size: NA
CDR3: CASSLHGQKNEQFF
DNA: TGTGCCAGCAGCTTACATGGACAAAAAAATGAGCAGTTCTTC

J: TRBJ1-4
V: TRBV19
D: NA
size: NA
CDR3: CASTRSGGNPAISEKLFF
DNA: TGTGCCAGTACACGAAGCGGGGGCAACCCAGCTATAAGTGAAAAACTGTTTTTT

J: TRBJ2-1
V: TRBV2
D: NA
size: NA
CDR3: CASLAGRPYNEQFF
DNA: TGTGCCAGCCTAGCAGGGCGCCCCTACAATGAGCAGTTCTTC

J: TRBJ1-2
V: TRBV7-2
D: NA
size: NA
CDR3: CASSRTGGAQNYGYTF
DNA: TGTGCCAGCAGCCGGACGGGGGGGGCGCAGAACTATGGCTACACCTTC

J: TRBJ2-1
V: TRBV5-4
D: NA
size: NA
CDR3: CASSLEGQGEQFF
DNA: TGTGCCAGCAGCTTGGAAGGGCAGGGTGAGCAGTTCTTC

J: TRBJ1-1
V: TRBV29-1
D: TRBD1
size: NA
CDR3: CSARQGLIAFF
DNA: TGCAGCGCCCGACAGGGGCTAATAGCTTTCTTT

J: TRBJ1-1
V: TRBV7-8
D: NA
size: NA
CDR3: CASSLGGDRAFF
DNA: TGTGCCAGCAGCTTAGGGGGCGACAGAGCTTTCTTT

J: TRBJ2-1
V: TRBV28
D: NA
size: NA
CDR3: CASSLGLEQFF
DNA: TGTGCCAGCAGTTTGGGGCTGGAACAGTTCTTC

J: TRBJ2-1
V: TRBV7-9
D: TRBD2
size: once
CDR3: CASSATGGPDNEQFF
DNA: TGTGCCAGCAGCGCCACGGGGGGGCCGGACAATGAGCAGTTCTTC

J: TRBJ1-2
V: TRBV20-1
D: NA
size: NA
CDR3: CSASTAYGYTF
DNA: TGCAGTGCTAGTACGGCCTATGGCTACACCTTC

J: TRBJ1-1
V: TRBV3-1/TRBV3-2
D: NA
size: NA
CDR3: CASSHQDRSMNTEAFF
DNA: TGTGCCAGCAGCCACCAGGACAGATCCATGAACACTGAAGCTTTCTTT

J: TRBJ1-1
V: TRBV29-1
D: TRBD1
size: NA
CDR3: CSAGTGNTEAFF
DNA: TGCAGCGCTGGGACAGGGAACACTGAAGCTTTCTTT

J: TRBJ1-5
V: TRBV14
D: NA
size: NA
CDR3: CASSQGGASNQPQHF
DNA: TGTGCCAGCAGCCAGGGGGGCGCGAGCAATCAGCCCCAGCATTTT

J: TRBJ2-5
V: TRBV7-9
D: NA
size: NA
CDR3: CASSLAMGYPRETQYF
DNA: TGTGCCAGCAGCTTAGCGATGGGGTACCCCAGGGAGACCCAGTACTTC

J: TRBJ2-2
V: TRBV2
D: TRBD1
size: NA
CDR3: CASSLKTGGAELFF
DNA: TGTGCCAGCAGTTTAAAAACAGGGGGCGCGGAGCTGTTTTTT

J: TRBJ2-2
V: TRBV9
D: NA
size: NA
CDR3: CASSVEGIPTGELFF
DNA: TGTGCCAGCAGCGTAGAGGGCATCCCCACCGGGGAGCTGTTTTTT